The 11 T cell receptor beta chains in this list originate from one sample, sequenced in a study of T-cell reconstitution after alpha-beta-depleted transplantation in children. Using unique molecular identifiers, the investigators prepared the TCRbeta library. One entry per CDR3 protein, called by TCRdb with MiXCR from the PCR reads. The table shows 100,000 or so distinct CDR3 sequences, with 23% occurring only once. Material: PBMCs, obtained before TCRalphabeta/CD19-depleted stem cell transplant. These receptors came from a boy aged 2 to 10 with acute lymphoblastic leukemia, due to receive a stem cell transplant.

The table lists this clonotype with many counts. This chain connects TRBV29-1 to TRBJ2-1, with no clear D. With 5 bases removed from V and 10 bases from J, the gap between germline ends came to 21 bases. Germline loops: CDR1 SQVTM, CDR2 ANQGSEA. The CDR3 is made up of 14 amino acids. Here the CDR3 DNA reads TGCAGCGTTCCGGGTGGCGGACCCTTTCGAGAGCAGTTCTTC. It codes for CSVPGGGPFREQFF.

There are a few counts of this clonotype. Written as DNA, the CDR3 is TGCGCCAGCAGCCTGAAGAGGGCTGCTGAAGCTTTCTTT. It translates to CASSLKRAAEAFF. This chain uses TRBV10-2 with TRBJ1-1; D is ambiguous. Trimming left V 6 bases short and J 6 bases short, with 14 bases between. This CDR3 contains 13 residues. CDR1 WSHSY and CDR2 SAAADI come from the germline V gene.

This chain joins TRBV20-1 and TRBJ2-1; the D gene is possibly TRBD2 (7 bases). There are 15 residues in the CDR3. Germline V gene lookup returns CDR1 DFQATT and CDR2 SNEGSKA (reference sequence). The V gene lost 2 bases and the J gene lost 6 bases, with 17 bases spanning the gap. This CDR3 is CSARPSPGGRNEQFF. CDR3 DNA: TGCAGTGCTAGACCGAGTCCGGGGGGCCGCAATGAGCAGTTCTTC.

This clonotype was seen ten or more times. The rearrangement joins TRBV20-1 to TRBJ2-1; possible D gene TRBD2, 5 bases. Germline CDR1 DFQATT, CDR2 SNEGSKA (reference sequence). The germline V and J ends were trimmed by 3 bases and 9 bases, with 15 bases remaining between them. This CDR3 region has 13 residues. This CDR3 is CSASNPGSSEQFF. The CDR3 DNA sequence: TGCAGTGCTAGTAACCCGGGGAGTAGTGAGCAGTTCTTC.

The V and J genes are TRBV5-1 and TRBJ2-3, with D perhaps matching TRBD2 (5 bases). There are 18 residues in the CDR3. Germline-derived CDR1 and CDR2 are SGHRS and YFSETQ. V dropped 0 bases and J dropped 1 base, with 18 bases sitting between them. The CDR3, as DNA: TGCGCCAGCAGCTTGGCGGGAACACCCTCCTCTCGCACAGATACGCAGTATTTT. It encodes CASSLAGTPSSRTDTQYF. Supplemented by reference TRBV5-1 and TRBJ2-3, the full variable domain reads KAGVTQTPRYLIKTRGQQVTLSCSPISGHRSVSWYQQTPGQGLQFLFEYFSETQRNKGNFPGRFSGRQFSNSRSEMNVSTLELGDSALYLCASSLAGTPSSRTDTQYFGPGTRLTVL.

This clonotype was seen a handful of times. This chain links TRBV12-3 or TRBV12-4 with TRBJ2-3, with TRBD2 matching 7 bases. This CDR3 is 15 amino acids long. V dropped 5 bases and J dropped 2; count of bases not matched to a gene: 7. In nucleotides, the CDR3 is TGTGCCAGCAGTGCGGGGACTATCGCCACAGATACGCAGTATTTT. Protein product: CASSAGTIATDTQYF.

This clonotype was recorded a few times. CDR3: CASSWRRVSYEQYF. CDR3 DNA: TGTGCCAGCAGTTGGCGGAGGGTCTCCTACGAGCAGTACTTC. The chain carries TRBV11-2 and TRBJ2-7, with a possible D match to TRBD2 (6 bases). From germline, CDR1 is SGHAT and CDR2 FQNNGV. The CDR3 runs to 14 residues. V was cut by 6 bases and J by 0 bases, with 12 bases left in between.

The CDR3 spells CASSPRTGNYEQYF. The DNA of the CDR3 is TGTGCCAGCAGCCCCAGGACGGGGAACTACGAGCAGTACTTC. The rearrangement joins TRBV11-1 to TRBJ2-7; D may be TRBD2 (5 bases). Germline CDR1 and CDR2: SGHAT and FQDESV (reference sequence). Trimming took off 5 bases at V and 3 bases at J, with 14 bases between the two ends. The CDR3 length is 14 residues.

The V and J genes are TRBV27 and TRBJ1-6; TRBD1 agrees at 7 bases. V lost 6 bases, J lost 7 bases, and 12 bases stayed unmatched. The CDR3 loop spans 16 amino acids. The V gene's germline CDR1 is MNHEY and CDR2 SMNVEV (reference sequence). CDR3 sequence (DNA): TGTGCCAGCAGCAAACACAGGGGATCGAACAATTCACCCCTCCACTTT. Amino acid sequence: CASSKHRGSNNSPLHF.

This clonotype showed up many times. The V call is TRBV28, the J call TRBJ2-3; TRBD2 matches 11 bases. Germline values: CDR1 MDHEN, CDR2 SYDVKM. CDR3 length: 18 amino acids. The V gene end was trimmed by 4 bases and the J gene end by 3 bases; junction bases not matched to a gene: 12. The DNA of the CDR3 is TGTGCCAGCAGTTCCTTAGCGGGAGGGCCGGCGACAACAGATACGCAGTATTTT. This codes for CASSSLAGGPATTDTQYF.

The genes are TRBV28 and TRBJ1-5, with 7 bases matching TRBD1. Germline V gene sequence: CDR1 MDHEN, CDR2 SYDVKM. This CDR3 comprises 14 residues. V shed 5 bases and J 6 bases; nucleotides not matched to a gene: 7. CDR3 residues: CASSITGERQPQHF. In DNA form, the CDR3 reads TGTGCCAGCAGTATTACAGGGGAACGTCAGCCCCAGCATTTT. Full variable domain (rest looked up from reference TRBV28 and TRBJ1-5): DVKVTQSSRYLVKRTGEKVFLECVQDMDHENMFWYRQDPGLGLRLIYFSYDVKMKEKGDIPEGYSVSREKKERFSLILESASTNQTSMYLCASSITGERQPQHFGDGTRLSIL.